One TCR beta chain is described in this entry. Its binding antigen is unknown. Nothing much larger sits one base from this clone, and base qualities are not available. This sample is part of a study of chemoradiotherapy in HPV16-positive cancers (dated by TCRdb to about 2022). Looking at the study overall: Candidate HPV-specific T-cell clones and common TCR motifs were defined by functional T-cell assays performed on cells from a couple of HPV16-positive patients. The study asked whether T-cell immunity to the HPV oncoproteins E6 and E7 changes during chemoradiotherapy and whether this immunity affects survival. The candidate HPV-specific TCRs and motifs were subsequently tracked in TCR repertoires obtained from roughly 90 patients with HPV-related cancers. The research as a whole found: Expansion of candidate HPV-specific clones and E7-related TCR motifs was observed in the tumor microenvironment during treatment, whereas no such expansion was observed for non-HPV-specific T cells. The functional definition of HPV-specific T cells was derived from only two HPV16-positive patients, and the survival association was reported for HPV16-positive patients. Improved recurrence-free survival in HPV16-positive patients was associated with expansion of HPV-responsive T cells during chemoradiotherapy.

Measured from the cysteine to the phenylalanine, the CDR3 is 14 residues long. Kept here is only the CDR3 DNA, which spans 42 bases and is read in frame from base 1. V sheds 3 bases and J sheds 0 bases, leaving 8 bases between their ends. Reading the germline V gene (reference sequence) gives CDR1 LNHDA and CDR2 SQIVND. Repertoires were sampled multiple times during chemoradiotherapy, which allowed clonal expansion in the tumor microenvironment to be followed. The library was generated by the immunoSEQ multiplex PCR assay. TCRdb re-hosts the immuneACCESS table, in-frame sequences only. Its copies lack some clones; in the studies checked, an unresolved V gene accounts for under half of them, and the cause for the rest is not known. The sample table lists about 4,800 clones, roughly nine tenths of them with a count of one. The biggest ten clones account for 2.6% of the sample.

The receptor comes from a human donor with HPV-associated anogenital cancer. Source: tumor tissue, taken from a patient who underwent chemoradiotherapy. This receptor chain uses TRBV19 and TRBJ1-1; confidence is insufficient to name the D gene. The DNA reads TGTGCCAGTAGTATTGGGCTATTGAACACTGAAGCTTTCTTT. Its product reads: CASSIGLLNTEAFF.